The 20 T cell receptor beta chains below all came from one sample that was sequenced in a study of T cell repertoires in cytomegalovirus infection. TCRdb reanalysed the reads using MiXCR and keeps one entry per CDR3 protein. The sample contains hundreds of thousands of distinct CDR3 sequences, roughly 30% of which appear only once. Sequenced sample: PBMCs. The origin of the receptors is a human donor in good health (CMV status not recorded). Some clones in this sample may be carry-over from other donors' samples.

This clonotype showed up just a few times. The V call is TRBV6-1, the J call TRBJ1-2; TRBD1 matches 8 bases. The CDR3 extends over 15 amino acids. After removal of 5 bases from V and 4 bases from J, the junction contained 9 bases not matched to a gene. Germline V gives CDR1 MNHNS, CDR2 SASEGT. Written as DNA, the CDR3 is TGTGCCAGCAGTTCTGCGGGACAGGACCTCTATGGCTACACCTTC. It translates to CASSSAGQDLYGYTF.

This clonotype was found many times. The chain is built from TRBV12-3 or TRBV12-4 and TRBJ1-4; D may be TRBD1 (5 bases). The CDR3 runs to 14 residues. V gave up 6 bases and J gave up 10 bases, with 18 bases separating them. CDR3 residues: CASRPGQGFGKLFF. The DNA for the CDR3 is TGTGCCAGCAGACCCGGCCAGGGCTTCGGAAAACTGTTTTTT.

The chain combines TRBV23-1 with TRBJ1-1; D gene unclear. TRBV23-1 counts as an open reading frame of uncertain function. V was shortened by 0 bases and J by 11 bases, with 10 bases between the two germline ends. The CDR3 totals 12 residues. The CDR3: CASSQSGPSAFF. In DNA, the CDR3 is TGCGCCAGCAGTCAATCGGGCCCATCCGCTTTCTTT.

This clonotype was counted ten times or more. V is TRBV7-8 and J is TRBJ2-5, with D perhaps TRBD1 or TRBD2 (6 bases each). The CDR3 consists of 15 residues. The ends were cut back, 5 bases at V and 3 bases at J, with 16 bases in the middle. Looked up from germline, CDR1 is SGHVS and CDR2 is FQNEAQ. The DNA for the CDR3 is TGTGCCAGCAGCCCCCGGGGGCAGGACGAAGAGACCCAGTACTTC. This sequence encodes CASSPRGQDEETQYF.

This clonotype has just a few counts. The chain is built from TRBV19 and TRBJ1-3; D uncertain. CDR1 and CDR2 (germline): LNHDA, SQIVND (reference sequence). V was pared by 3 bases and J by 10 bases, with 13 bases between. This CDR3 is 13 amino acids long. CDR3 loop: CASSMGMPGTIYF. The CDR3 DNA sequence: TGTGCCAGTAGTATGGGGATGCCTGGAACCATATATTTT.

This clonotype appeared a few times. The chain carries TRBV2 and TRBJ2-5, with no clear D. CDR1 and CDR2 from the germline V gene are SNHLY and FYNNEI. The CDR3 length is 14 residues. Trimming took off 8 bases at V and 1 base at J, with 14 bases between the two ends. The CDR3 coding sequence is TGTGCCAGCGGCGCAATGGACGGCCAAGAGACCCAGTACTTC. Protein product: CASGAMDGQETQYF.

The chain has TRBV6-2 or TRBV6-3 and TRBJ1-5; D is unclear. Germline CDR1 MNHEY, CDR2 SVGEGT. The CDR3 runs 14 residues. Trimming pared 8 bases from V and 2 bases from J, leaving 13 bases between. The CDR3 nucleotides read TGTGCCAGCCTTGAACGGGGAGGCAATCAGCCCCAGCATTTT. Its protein is CASLERGGNQPQHF.

A note on this clonotype: A single base separates this from a much larger clone, so it may be a read error. The chain employs TRBV9 and TRBJ2-7; D not certain. CDR1 is SGDLS, CDR2 YYNGEE, per germline. CDR3 length: 11 residues. V lost 4 bases to trimming and J lost 3 bases, with 5 bases between them. CDR3 DNA sequence: TGTGCCAGCAGCCCCATCTACGAGCAGTACTTC. Its protein is CASSPIYEQYF.

V usage is TRBV20-1 and J usage is TRBJ2-1; 7 bases align to TRBD1. CDR3 length: 17 residues. Germline trimming cut 0 bases from V and 3 bases from J; bases unmatched to any gene: 11. Germline CDR1 reads DFQATT; CDR2 reads SNEGSKA (reference sequence). The CDR3 DNA sequence: TGCAGTGCTAGAGATTTCGAGACAGGGAGTTTCTACAATGAGCAGTTCTTC. Encoded protein: CSARDFETGSFYNEQFF.

The rearrangement joins TRBV5-1 to TRBJ2-1; 9 bases are a match to TRBD1. Germline assignment: CDR1 SGHRS and CDR2 YFSETQ. After removal of 4 bases from V and 8 bases from J, the junction contained 13 bases not matched to a gene. CDR3 length equals 16 residues. CDR3 sequence reads: CASSSSTGGFIHEQFF. The CDR3 coding sequence is TGCGCCAGCAGCAGCAGTACAGGGGGCTTTATCCATGAGCAGTTCTTC.

This clonotype was counted many times. The chain is built from TRBV7-9 and TRBJ2-7; TRBD1 is a possible D gene (5 bases). CDR1 is SEHNR, CDR2 FQNEAQ, per germline (reference sequence). The CDR3 is made up of 11 amino acids. Between the trimmed V and J ends, which lost 5 bases and 6 bases, there was a span of 8 bases. The CDR3 spells CASSITGEQYF. The CDR3 DNA sequence: TGTGCCAGCAGCATAACAGGCGAGCAGTACTTC.

This clonotype appeared a few times. V usage is TRBV6-5 and J usage is TRBJ2-5; unclear D gene. V was trimmed by 0 bases and J by 5 bases, leaving 13 bases between them. The CDR3 spans 15 residues. The V gene's germline CDR1 is MNHEY and CDR2 SVGAGI. The CDR3, as DNA: TGTGCCAGCAGTTACTCGATATACGGGCGTGAGACCCAGTACTTC. Its protein product is CASSYSIYGRETQYF.

This clonotype was found many times. The V call is TRBV4-1, the J call TRBJ1-5, with unresolved D. Deletions cut 0 bases from V and 5 bases from J, with 11 bases between. The germline V gene encodes CDR1 MGHRA and CDR2 YSYEKL. This CDR3 is 15 amino acids long. CDR3 nucleotide sequence: TGCGCCAGCAGCCAAGATATGGGCAACCATCAGCCCCAGCATTTT. This codes for CASSQDMGNHQPQHF.

This chain joins TRBV5-1 and TRBJ2-1; no clear D gene. The CDR3 is made up of 14 amino acids. The germline CDR1 and CDR2 sequences are SGHRS and YFSETQ. Trimming pared 6 bases from V and 2 bases from J, leaving 12 bases between. The CDR3 DNA reads as TGCGCCAGCACCGGCAATGGGGCCTACAATGAGCAGTTCTTC. Its translation is CASTGNGAYNEQFF.

Many counts were recorded for this clonotype. The genes are TRBV10-3 and TRBJ2-3; 11 bases match TRBD2. After removal of 10 bases from V and 0 bases from J, the junction contained 9 bases not matched to a gene. The CDR3 extends over 16 amino acids. Germline V gene sequence: CDR1 ENHRY, CDR2 SYGVKD. As DNA, the CDR3 is TGTGCCACGACTAGCGGGGATTCCCCTAGCACAGATACGCAGTATTTT. It yields the protein CATTSGDSPSTDTQYF.

This clonotype was observed a few times. This chain uses TRBV5-1 with TRBJ2-3; 10 nucleotides line up with TRBD2. The length of the CDR3 is 15 residues. Germline CDR1 SGHRS, CDR2 YFSETQ. V lost 2 bases, J lost 3 bases, and 3 bases stayed unmatched. The CDR3 protein is CASSFNSGGTDTQYF. CDR3 DNA: TGCGCCAGCAGCTTCAATAGCGGGGGGACAGATACGCAGTATTTT.

The J gene is TRBJ1-2, the V gene TRBV7-4, with D possibly TRBD1 on 6 matching bases. CDR3 size: 15 residues. CDR1 is SGHVT and CDR2 is SQSDAQ in the germline V gene. V lost 5 bases and J 2 bases, leaving 15 bases between the germline ends. CDR3 amino acids: CASSPYREGNYGYTF. The CDR3, as DNA: TGTGCCAGCAGCCCTTACAGGGAAGGGAACTATGGCTACACCTTC.

The CDR3 protein is CASSPSAGDLSDTQYF. The CDR3 bases are TGTGCCAGCAGCCCCTCAGCGGGGGATTTATCAGATACGCAGTATTTT. The chain combines TRBV27 with TRBJ2-3; TRBD2 matches at 8 bases. J gave up 4 bases and V 6 bases, and 12 bases lay outside the gene matches. This CDR3 has 16 amino acids. CDR1 is MNHEY and CDR2 is SMNVEV in the germline V gene (reference sequence).

This clonotype was seen only a few times. The chain joins TRBV29-1 to TRBJ2-7, with D possibly matching TRBD1 (6 bases). V was cut by 6 bases and J by 5 bases, with 11 bases left in between. The CDR3 spans 11 residues. The germline V gene has CDR1 SQVTM and CDR2 ANQGSEA. This CDR3 reads CSVVTGNEQYF. The CDR3 bases are TGCAGCGTGGTTACAGGGAACGAGCAGTACTTC.

The chain carries TRBV29-1 and TRBJ1-3; D unresolved. Germline V gene lookup returns CDR1 SQVTM and CDR2 ANQGSEA. The CDR3 sequence is 13 residues long. The V end lost 4 bases, the J end lost 0 bases, and 7 bases lay between the germline ends. CDR3 sequence (DNA): TGCAGCGTTGGACCGAGCTCTGGAAACACCATATATTTT. Translating it yields CSVGPSSGNTIYF.